The clone carrying this TCR beta chain was seen at least ten times. Its target is unknown. The germline gives CDR1 LGHNT, CDR2 FRNRAP. The CDR3 length is 15 residues. V lost 0 bases, J lost 6 bases, and 12 bases lay in between. These data belong to a study of molecular identifiers for immune sequencing clone quantification. Study at large: Replicates partitioned RNA from around 18,000 or 91,000 naive CD8 cells into five parts, sequencing four. Study observations and caveats: Jurkat TCR RNA that was spiked in from one cell was reportedly detectable among one million naive cells.

Previously reported methods and listed TCR primers produced the bulk TCR libraries. TCRdb reanalysed the PCR reads using MiXCR and keeps one entry per CDR3 protein. The sample yields some 65,000 distinct CDR3 sequences, approximately 17% seen once. The sequencing sample was made of naive CD8+ T cells from blood, with Jurkat cell RNA spiked in. The subset: FACS-sorted CD8+CD4-CCR7+CD45RA+ naive T cells. V is TRBV12-5 and J is TRBJ1-5; D is undetermined. The TCR sequence derives from a human donor in good health. Some libraries in this study had Jurkat cell RNA spiked in. CDR3 DNA: TGTGCTAGTGGTTTGGTAGGAGCTCACAGTCAGCCCCAGCATTTT. Its translation: CASGLVGAHSQPQHF.